This T cell receptor (beta chain) was obtained from a study of radiation and T cells in renal cell carcinoma. Measured with immunoSEQ multiplex PCR; TCRdb has only the in-frame clones, and not every one. This table holds some 100,000 clones, over 65% found once. Points on this clone: This specimen includes other DNA sequences encoding the same CDR3.

The CDR3 is 11 amino acids. Trimming stripped 3 bases from V and 2 bases from J, with 1 base between. CDR1 and CDR2 from the germline V gene are SGHTA and FQGNSA. Specified time point: baseline pretreatment blood. Treatment: 15 Gy SBRT to primary tumor, nephrectomy 4 weeks later. The sequenced sample was blood, obtained from a patient whose treatment included radiotherapy and nephrectomy. The chain joins TRBV7-2 to TRBJ1-2, with D unclear. The receptor's source is a man between 60 and 70 years old with renal cell carcinoma. The CDR3 spells CASSLNYGYTF. In DNA, the CDR3 is TGTGCCAGCAGCTTGAACTATGGCTACACCTTC.